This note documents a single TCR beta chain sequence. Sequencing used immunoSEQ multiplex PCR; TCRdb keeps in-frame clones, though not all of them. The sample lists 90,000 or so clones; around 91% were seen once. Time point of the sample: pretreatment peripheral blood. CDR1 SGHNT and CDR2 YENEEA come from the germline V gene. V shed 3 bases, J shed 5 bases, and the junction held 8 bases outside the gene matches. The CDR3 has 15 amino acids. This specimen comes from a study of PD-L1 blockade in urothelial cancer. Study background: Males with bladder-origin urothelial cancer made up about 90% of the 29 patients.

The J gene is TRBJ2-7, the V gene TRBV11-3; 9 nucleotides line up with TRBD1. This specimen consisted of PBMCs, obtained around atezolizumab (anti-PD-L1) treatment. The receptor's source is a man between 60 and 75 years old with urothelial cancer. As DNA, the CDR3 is TGTGCCAGCAGCTTGACGGACAGGGGCTCGGACGAGCAGTACTTC. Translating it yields CASSLTDRGSDEQYF.